The clone carrying this T cell receptor beta chain has only a few counts. This record comes from a study of patients and donors after allogeneic stem cell transplantation. Via MiXCR, TCRdb re-called the RT-PCR reads, giving one row per CDR3 protein. Of 110,000 or so distinct CDR3 sequences in the sample, around 36% were seen once. Sample: blood, either unsorted or a sorted T cell fraction (not recorded which). The receptor's source is a human donor who was either an allogeneic HSCT recipient or a stem cell or donor lymphocyte infusion donor (not recorded which). It is not recorded whose cells these are; they may come from a transplant donor.

The DNA for the CDR3 is TGCGCCAGCAGCCAAGGACCTGTCAGCTATGGCTACACCTTC. It codes for CASSQGPVSYGYTF. The chain employs TRBV4-3 and TRBJ1-2, with unresolved D. The CDR3 loop spans 14 amino acids. V lost 1 base and J lost 4, with 10 bases in between. Germline assignment: CDR1 LGHNA and CDR2 YSLEER.